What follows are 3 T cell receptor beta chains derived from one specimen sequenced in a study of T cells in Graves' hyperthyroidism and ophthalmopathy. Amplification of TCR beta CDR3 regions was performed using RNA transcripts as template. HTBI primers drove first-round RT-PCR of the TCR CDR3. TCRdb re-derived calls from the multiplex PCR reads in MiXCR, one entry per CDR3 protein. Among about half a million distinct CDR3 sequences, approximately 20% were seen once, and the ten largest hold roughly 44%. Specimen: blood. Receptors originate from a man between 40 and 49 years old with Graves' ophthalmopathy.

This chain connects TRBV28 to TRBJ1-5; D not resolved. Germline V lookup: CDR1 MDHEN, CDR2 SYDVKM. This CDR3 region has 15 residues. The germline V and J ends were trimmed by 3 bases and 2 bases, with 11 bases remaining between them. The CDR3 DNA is TGTGCCAGCAGTTTTCGGGGATACGGCAATCAGCCCCAGCATTTT. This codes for CASSFRGYGNQPQHF.

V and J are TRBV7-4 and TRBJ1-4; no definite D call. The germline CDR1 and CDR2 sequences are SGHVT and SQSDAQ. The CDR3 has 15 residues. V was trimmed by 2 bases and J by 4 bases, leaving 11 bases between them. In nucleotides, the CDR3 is TGTGCCAGCAGCTTACTTCGCGAAGATAATGAAAAACTGTTTTTT. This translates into CASSLLREDNEKLFF.

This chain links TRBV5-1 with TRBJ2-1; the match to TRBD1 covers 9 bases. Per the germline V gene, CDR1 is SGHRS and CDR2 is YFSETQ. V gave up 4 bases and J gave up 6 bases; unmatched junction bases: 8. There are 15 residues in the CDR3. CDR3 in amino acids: CASSDGTGTVNEQFF. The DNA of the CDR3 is TGCGCCAGCAGCGACGGGACAGGGACGGTCAATGAGCAGTTCTTC.